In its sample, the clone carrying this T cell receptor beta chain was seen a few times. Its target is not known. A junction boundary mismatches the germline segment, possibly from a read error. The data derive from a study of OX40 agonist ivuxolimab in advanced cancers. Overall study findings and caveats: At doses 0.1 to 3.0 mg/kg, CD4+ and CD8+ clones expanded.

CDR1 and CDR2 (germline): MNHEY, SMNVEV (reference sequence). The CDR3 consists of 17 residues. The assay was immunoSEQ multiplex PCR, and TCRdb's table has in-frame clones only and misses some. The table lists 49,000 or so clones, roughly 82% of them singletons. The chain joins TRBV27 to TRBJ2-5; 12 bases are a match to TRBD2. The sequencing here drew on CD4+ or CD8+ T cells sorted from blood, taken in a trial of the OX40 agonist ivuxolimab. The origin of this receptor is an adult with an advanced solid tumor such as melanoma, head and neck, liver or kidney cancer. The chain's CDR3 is CASSLSSGRAGQETQYF. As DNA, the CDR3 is TGTGCCAGCAGTCTATCTAGCGGGAGGGCCGGTCAAGAGACCCAGTACTTC.